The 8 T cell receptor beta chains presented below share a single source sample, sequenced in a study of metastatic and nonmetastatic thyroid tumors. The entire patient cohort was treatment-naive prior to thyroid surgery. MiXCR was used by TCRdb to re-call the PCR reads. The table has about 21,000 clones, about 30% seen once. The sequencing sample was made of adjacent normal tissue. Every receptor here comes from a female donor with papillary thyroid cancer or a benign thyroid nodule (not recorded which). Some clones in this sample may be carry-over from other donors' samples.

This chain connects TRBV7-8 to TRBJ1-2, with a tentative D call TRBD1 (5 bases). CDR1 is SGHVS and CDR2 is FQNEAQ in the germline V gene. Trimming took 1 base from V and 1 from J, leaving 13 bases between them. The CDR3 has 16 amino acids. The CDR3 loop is CASSLGAQGDNYGYTF. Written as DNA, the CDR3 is TGTGCCAGCAGCTTAGGGGCTCAAGGGGATAACTATGGCTACACCTTC. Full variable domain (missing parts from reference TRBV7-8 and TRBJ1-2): GAGVSQSPRYKVAKRGQDVALRCDPISGHVSLFWYQQALGQGPEFLTYFQNEAQLDKSGLPSDRFFAERPEGSVSTLKIQRTQQEDSAVYLCASSLGAQGDNYGYTFGSGTRLTVV.

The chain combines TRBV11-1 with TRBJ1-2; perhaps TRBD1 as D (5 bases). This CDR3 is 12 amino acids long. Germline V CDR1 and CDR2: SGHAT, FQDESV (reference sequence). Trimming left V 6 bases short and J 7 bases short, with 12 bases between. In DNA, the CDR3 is TGTGCCAGCAGTAGTTGGGGCTCTGGCTACACCTTC. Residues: CASSSWGSGYTF.

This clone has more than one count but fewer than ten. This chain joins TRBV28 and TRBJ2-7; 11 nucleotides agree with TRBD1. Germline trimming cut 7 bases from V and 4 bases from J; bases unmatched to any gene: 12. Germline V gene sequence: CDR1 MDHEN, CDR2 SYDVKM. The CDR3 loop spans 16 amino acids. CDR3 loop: CASIGVGGQGDYEQYF. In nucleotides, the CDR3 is TGTGCCAGCATTGGTGTCGGGGGACAGGGGGATTACGAGCAGTACTTC.

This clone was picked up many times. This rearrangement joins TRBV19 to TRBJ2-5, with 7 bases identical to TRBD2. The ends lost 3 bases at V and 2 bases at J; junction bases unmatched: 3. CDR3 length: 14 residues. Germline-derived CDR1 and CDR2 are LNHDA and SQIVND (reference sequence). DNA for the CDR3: TGTGCCAGTAGTATCCCCGGGGGGCAAGAGACCCAGTACTTC. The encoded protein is CASSIPGGQETQYF.

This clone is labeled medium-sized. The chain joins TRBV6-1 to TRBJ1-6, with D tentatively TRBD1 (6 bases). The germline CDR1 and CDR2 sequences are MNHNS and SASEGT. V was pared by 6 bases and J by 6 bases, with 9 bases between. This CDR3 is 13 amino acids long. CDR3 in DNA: TGTGCCAGCAGCCAGGACAGTAATTCACCCCTCCACTTT. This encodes CASSQDSNSPLHF.

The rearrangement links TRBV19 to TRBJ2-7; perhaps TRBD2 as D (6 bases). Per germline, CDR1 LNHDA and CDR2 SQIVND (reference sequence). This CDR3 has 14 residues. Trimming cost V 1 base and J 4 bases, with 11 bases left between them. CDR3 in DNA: TGTGCCAGTAGTATAGGTGGCGGGACTTACGAGCAGTACTTC. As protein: CASSIGGGTYEQYF.

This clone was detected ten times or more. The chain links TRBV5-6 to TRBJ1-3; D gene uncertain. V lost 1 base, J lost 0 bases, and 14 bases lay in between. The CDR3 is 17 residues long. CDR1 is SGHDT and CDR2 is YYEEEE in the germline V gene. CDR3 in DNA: TGTGCCAGCAGCTTGTGGGGTCTTCCCCTCTCTGGAAACACCATATATTTT. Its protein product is CASSLWGLPLSGNTIYF.

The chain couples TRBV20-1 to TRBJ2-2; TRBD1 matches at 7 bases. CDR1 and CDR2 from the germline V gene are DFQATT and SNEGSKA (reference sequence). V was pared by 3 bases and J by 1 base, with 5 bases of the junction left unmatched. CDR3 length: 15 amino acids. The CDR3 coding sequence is TGCAGTGCTAGGAAGACAGGGTTGAACACCGGGGAGCTGTTTTTT. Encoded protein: CSARKTGLNTGELFF.